Below, 6 T cell receptor beta chains from the same sample are listed, as sequenced in a study of STAT5B mutations in CD4+ large granular lymphocyte leukemia. The data were produced by immunoSEQ multiplex PCR, yet TCRdb's version contains in-frame clones alone and is incomplete. The sample has tens of thousands of clones, 72% seen once. The sequenced material came from CD4+ T cells from blood buffy coats. These receptors all come from a human donor in good health.

The CDR3 DNA is TGTGCCAGCAGCCCTTTTTCCGGGAACCGAGGAGAGACCCAGTACTTC. Its translation: CASSPFSGNRGETQYF. The chain carries TRBV27 and TRBJ2-5; maybe TRBD2 (5 bases). Trimming took 6 bases from V and 4 from J, leaving 21 bases between them. The germline CDR1 and CDR2 sequences are MNHEY and SMNVEV (reference sequence). This CDR3 is built from 16 residues.

The chain joins TRBV10-1 to TRBJ2-7; 8 bases are shared with TRBD1. V trimming: 9 bases; J trimming: 2 bases; junction bases outside the gene matches: 6. In germline, CDR1 is WNHNN, CDR2 SYGVQD (reference sequence). The length of the CDR3 is 13 residues. The CDR3 sequence is CASTDRDPYEQYF. CDR3 in DNA: TGCGCCAGTACGGACAGGGACCCCTACGAGCAGTACTTC.

V usage is TRBV10-3 and J usage is TRBJ2-7; D may be TRBD2 (5 bases). The germline V gene encodes CDR1 ENHRY and CDR2 SYGVKD. The length of the CDR3 is 13 residues. Trimming removed 5 bases at V and 0 bases at J, with 8 bases between. The CDR3 nucleotides are TGTGCCATCAGTACCGGGATCTCCTACGAGCAGTACTTC. Protein product: CAISTGISYEQYF.

J is TRBJ2-7 and V is TRBV19, with D tentatively TRBD1 or TRBD2 (5 bases each). Germline CDR1 LNHDA, CDR2 SQIVND (reference sequence). The V and J ends lost 9 bases and 0 bases respectively, with 12 bases between them. CDR3 length: 13 residues. The CDR3 bases are TGTGCCAGCCGCCGGGACGGCTCCTACGAGCAGTACTTC. Translated: CASRRDGSYEQYF.

This clone was seen only a few times. The chain combines TRBV5-1 with TRBJ2-2, with D hard to call. The CDR3 runs 16 residues. Trimming stripped 2 bases from V and 5 bases from J, with 16 bases between. Germline V lookup: CDR1 SGHRS, CDR2 YFSETQ. In DNA form, the CDR3 reads TGCGCCAGCAGCTTCTTGGACGGGTTGGGGACCGGGGAGCTGTTTTTT. Protein product: CASSFLDGLGTGELFF.

The V call is TRBV5-1, the J call TRBJ1-1; TRBD1 might be the D (6 bases). Trimming stripped 4 bases from V and 4 bases from J, with 17 bases between. The germline V gene encodes CDR1 SGHRS and CDR2 YFSETQ. There are 15 residues in the CDR3. The CDR3 nucleotides are TGCGCCAGCAGCCTAGGGGGGGCCGGGAGCACTGAAGCTTTCTTT. It yields the protein CASSLGGAGSTEAFF.